The source of this T cell receptor (beta chain) is a study of technical replicates of blood from several donors. Trimming took 5 bases from V and 4 from J, leaving 9 bases between them. Germline CDR1 and CDR2: GTSNPN and SVGIG (reference sequence). The CDR3 has 11 amino acids. Profiling relied on immunoSEQ multiplex PCR, and the TCRdb table lists in-frame clones only, not all of them. In the table there are some 100,000 clones, approximately 96% of which are singletons. This clone was detected only a few times. The TCR was taken from a human donor in good health. The V gene is TRBV30, the J gene TRBJ2-7, with D tentatively TRBD1 (6 bases). The sample comprised T cells isolated from PBMCs. The CDR3 DNA sequence: TGTGCCTGGGTCCAGGGGTACGAGCAGTACTTC. It yields the protein CAWVQGYEQYF. The full variable domain, in which reference TRBV30 and TRBJ2-7 provide the parts outside the CDR3, is SQTIHQWPATLVQPVGSPLSLECTVEGTSNPNLYWYRQAAGRGLQLLFYSVGIGQISSEVPQNLSASRPQDRQFILSSKKLLLSDSGFYLCAWVQGYEQYFGPGTRLTVT.